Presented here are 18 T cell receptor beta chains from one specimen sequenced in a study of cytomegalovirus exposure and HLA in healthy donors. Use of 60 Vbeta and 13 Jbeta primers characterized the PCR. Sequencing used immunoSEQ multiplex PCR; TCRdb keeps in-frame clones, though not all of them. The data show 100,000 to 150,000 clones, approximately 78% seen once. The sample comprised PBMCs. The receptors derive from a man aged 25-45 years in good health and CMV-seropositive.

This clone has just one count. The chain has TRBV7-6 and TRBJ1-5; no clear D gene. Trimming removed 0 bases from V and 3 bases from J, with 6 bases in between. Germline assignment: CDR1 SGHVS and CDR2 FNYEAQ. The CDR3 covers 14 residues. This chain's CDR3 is CASSLAPYNQPQHF. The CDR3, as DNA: TGTGCCAGCAGCTTAGCGCCCTACAATCAGCCCCAGCATTTT.

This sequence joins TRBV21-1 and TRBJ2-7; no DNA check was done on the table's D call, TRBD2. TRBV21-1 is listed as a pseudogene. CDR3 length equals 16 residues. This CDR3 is CASTRLDGGITYEQYF. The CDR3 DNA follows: TGTGCCAGCACCCGACTGGACGGGGGGATAACCTACGAGCAGTACTTC.

The CDR3 loop is CAWTANTGELFF. In nucleotides, the CDR3 is TGTGCCTGGACGGCGAACACCGGGGAGCTGTTTTTT. The chain recombines TRBV30 with TRBJ2-2; D not certain. Germline CDR1 GTSNPN, CDR2 SVGIG (reference sequence). This CDR3 spans 12 amino acids. The V gene lost 4 bases and the J gene lost 0 bases, with 3 bases spanning the gap.

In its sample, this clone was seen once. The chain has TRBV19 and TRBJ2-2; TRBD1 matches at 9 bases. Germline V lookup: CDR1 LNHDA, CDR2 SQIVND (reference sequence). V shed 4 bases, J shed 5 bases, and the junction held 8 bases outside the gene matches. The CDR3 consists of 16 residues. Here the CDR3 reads CASSTRGTGRTGELFF. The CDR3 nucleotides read TGTGCCAGTAGTACGCGCGGGACAGGGAGGACCGGGGAGCTGTTTTTT.

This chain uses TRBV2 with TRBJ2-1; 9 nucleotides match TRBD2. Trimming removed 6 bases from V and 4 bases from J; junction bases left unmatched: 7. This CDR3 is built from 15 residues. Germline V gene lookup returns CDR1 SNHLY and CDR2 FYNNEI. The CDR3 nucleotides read TGTGCCAGCAGGCTCGGGACTAGCTGGTACAATGAGCAGTTCTTC. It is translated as CASRLGTSWYNEQFF. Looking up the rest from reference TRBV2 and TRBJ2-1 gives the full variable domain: EPEVTQTPSHQVTQMGQEVILRCVPISNHLYFYWYRQILGQKVEFLVSFYNNEISEKSEIFDDQFSVERPDGSNFTLKIRSTKLEDSAMYFCASRLGTSWYNEQFFGPGTRLTVL.

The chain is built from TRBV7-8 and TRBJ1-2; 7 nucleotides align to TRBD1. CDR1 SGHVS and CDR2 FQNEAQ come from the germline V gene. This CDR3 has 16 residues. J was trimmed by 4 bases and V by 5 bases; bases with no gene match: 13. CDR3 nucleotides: TGTGCCAGCAGCCCTGCGCCGACAGGGAATAGCTATGGCTACACCTTC. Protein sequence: CASSPAPTGNSYGYTF.

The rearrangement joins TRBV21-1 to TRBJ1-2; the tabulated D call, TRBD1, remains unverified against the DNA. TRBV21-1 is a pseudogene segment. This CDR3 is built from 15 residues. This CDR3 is CASSKGGRGSYGYTF. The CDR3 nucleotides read TGTGCCAGCAGCAAAGGAGGCAGGGGAAGCTATGGCTACACCTTC.

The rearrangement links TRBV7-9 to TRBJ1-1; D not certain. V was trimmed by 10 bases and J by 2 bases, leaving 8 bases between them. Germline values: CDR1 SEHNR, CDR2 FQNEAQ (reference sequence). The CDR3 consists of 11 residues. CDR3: CATTDNTEAFF. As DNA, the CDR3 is TGTGCCACCACAGATAACACTGAAGCTTTCTTT.

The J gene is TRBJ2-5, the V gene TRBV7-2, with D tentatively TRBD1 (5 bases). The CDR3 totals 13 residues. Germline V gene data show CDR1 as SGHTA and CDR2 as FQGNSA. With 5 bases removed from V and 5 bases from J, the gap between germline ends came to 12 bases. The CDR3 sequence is CASSPRQPETQYF. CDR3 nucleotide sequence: TGTGCCAGCAGCCCTCGACAGCCGGAGACCCAGTACTTC.

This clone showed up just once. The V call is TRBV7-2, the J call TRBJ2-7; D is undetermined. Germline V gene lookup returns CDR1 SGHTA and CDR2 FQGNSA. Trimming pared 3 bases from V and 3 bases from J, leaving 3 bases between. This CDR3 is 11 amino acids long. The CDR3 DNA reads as TGTGCCAGCAGCTTCAACTACGAGCAGTACTTC. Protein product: CASSFNYEQYF.

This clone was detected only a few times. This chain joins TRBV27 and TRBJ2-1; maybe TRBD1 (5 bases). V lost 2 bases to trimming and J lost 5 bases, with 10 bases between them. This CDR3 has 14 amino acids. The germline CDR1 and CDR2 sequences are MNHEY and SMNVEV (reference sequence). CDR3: CASSLRDSNNEQFF. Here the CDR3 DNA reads TGTGCCAGCAGTTTACGTGACAGCAACAATGAGCAGTTCTTC.

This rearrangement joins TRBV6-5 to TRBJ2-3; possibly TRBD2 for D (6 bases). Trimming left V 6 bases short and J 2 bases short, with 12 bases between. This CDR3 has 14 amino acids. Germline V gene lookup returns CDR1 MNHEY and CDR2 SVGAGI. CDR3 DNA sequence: TGTGCCAGCAGCGGCCCGCGGGACACAGATACGCAGTATTTT. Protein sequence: CASSGPRDTDTQYF.

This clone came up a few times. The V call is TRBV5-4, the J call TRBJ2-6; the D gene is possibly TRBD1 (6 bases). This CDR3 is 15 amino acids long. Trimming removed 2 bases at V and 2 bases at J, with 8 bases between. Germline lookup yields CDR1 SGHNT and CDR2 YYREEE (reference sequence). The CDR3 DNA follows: TGTGCCAGCAGCTTACAGGGAACTGGGGCCAACGTCCTGACTTTC. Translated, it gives CASSLQGTGANVLTF. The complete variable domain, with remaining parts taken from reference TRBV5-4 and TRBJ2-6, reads ETGVTQSPTHLIKTRGQQVTLRCSSQSGHNTVSWYQQALGQGPQFIFQYYREEENGRGNFPPRFSGLQFPNYSSELNVNALELDDSALYLCASSLQGTGANVLTFGAGSRLTVL.

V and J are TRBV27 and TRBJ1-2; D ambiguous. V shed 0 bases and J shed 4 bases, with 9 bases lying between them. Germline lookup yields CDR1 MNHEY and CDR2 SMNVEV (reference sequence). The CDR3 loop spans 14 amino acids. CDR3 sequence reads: CASSLSVGSYGYTF. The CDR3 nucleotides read TGTGCCAGCAGTTTATCGGTGGGCAGCTATGGCTACACCTTC.

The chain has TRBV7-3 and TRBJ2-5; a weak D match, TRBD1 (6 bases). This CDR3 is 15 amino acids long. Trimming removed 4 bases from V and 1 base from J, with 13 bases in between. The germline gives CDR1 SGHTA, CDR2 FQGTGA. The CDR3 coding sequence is TGTGCCAGCAGCTCGGGCCAGGGGACCCAAGAGACCCAGTACTTC. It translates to CASSSGQGTQETQYF.

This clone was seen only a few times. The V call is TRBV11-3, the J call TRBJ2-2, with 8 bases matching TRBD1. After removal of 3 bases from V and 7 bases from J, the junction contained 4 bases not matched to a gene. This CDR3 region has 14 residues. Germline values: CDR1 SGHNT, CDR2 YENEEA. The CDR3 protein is CASSFGQGGGELFF. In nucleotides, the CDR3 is TGTGCCAGCAGCTTCGGACAGGGCGGCGGGGAGCTGTTTTTT.

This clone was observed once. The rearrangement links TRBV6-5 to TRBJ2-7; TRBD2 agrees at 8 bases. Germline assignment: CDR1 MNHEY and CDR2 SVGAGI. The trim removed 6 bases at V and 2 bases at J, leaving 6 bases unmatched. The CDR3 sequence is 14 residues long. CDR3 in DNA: TGTGCCAGCAGAGTAGCGGGATCACCCTACGAGCAGTACTTC. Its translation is CASRVAGSPYEQYF.

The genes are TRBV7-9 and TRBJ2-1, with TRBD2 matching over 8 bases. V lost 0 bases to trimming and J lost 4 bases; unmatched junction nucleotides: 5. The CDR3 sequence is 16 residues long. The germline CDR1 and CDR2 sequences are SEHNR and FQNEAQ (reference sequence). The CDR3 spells CASSLALLAEYNEQFF. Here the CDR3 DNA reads TGTGCCAGCAGCTTAGCGTTACTAGCGGAATACAATGAGCAGTTCTTC. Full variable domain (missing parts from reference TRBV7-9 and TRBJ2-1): DTGVSQNPRHKITKRGQNVTFRCDPISEHNRLYWYRQTLGQGPEFLTYFQNEAQLEKSRLLSDRFSAERPKGSFSTLEIQRTEQGDSAMYLCASSLALLAEYNEQFFGPGTRLTVL.